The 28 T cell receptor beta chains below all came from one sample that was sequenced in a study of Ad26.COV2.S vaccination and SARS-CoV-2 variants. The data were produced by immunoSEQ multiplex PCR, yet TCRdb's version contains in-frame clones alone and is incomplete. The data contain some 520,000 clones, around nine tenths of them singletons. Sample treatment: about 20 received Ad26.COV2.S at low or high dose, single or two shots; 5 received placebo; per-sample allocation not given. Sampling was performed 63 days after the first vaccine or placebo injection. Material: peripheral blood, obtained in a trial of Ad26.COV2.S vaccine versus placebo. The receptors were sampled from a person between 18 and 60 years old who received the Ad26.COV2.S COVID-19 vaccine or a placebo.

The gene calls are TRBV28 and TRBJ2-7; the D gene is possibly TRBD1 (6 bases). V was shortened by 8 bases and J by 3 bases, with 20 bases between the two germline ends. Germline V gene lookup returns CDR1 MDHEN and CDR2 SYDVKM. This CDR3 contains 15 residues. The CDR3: CASHSGTPAYYEQYF. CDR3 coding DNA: TGTGCCAGCCACTCCGGGACACCCGCTTACTACGAGCAGTACTTC.

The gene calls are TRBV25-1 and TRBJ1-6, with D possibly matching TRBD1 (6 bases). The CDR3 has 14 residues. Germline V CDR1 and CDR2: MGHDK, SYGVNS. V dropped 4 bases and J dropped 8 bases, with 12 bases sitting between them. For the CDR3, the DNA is TGTGCCAGCAGTGTCGCCAGGGGCGATTCACCCCTCCACTTT. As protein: CASSVARGDSPLHF.

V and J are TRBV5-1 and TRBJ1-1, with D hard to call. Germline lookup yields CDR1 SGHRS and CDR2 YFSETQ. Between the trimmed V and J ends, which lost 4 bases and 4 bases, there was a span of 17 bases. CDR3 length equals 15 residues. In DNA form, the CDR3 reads TGCGCCAGCAGCCCTCTCGGGGAGTGGAGCACTGAAGCTTTCTTT. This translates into CASSPLGEWSTEAFF.

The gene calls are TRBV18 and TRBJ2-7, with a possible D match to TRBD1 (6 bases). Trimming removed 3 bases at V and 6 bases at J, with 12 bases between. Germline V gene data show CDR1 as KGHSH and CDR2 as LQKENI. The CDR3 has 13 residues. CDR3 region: CASSPDTGTEQYF. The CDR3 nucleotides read TGTGCCAGCTCACCTGACACAGGGACCGAGCAGTACTTC.

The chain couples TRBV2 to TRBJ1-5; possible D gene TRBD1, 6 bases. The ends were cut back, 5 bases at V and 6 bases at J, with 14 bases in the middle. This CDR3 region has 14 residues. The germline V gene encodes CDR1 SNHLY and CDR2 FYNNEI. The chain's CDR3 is CASSPTGKGQPQHF. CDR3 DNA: TGTGCCAGCAGTCCCACAGGGAAAGGTCAGCCCCAGCATTTT.

CDR3 nucleotides: TGTGCCTGGAGTACCTCGCCCGCTTCCTATGGCTACACCTTC. Encoded protein: CAWSTSPASYGYTF. This chain joins TRBV30 and TRBJ1-2; no reliable D call. The CDR3 loop spans 14 amino acids. The germline CDR1 and CDR2 sequences are GTSNPN and SVGIG (reference sequence). Trimming removed 2 bases from V and 4 bases from J, with 14 bases in between.

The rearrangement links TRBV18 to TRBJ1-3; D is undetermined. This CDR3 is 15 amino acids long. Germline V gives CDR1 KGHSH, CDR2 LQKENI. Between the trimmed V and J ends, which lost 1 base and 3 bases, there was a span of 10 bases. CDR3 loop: CASSPRGAIGNTIYF. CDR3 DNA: TGTGCCAGCTCACCACGGGGTGCAATTGGAAACACCATATATTTT.

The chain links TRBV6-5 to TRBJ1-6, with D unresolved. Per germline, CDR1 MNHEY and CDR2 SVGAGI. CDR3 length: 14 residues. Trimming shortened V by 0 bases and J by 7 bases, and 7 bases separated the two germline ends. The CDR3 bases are TGTGCCAGCAGTTACTCGGCTCTCAATTCACCCCTCCACTTT. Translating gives CASSYSALNSPLHF.

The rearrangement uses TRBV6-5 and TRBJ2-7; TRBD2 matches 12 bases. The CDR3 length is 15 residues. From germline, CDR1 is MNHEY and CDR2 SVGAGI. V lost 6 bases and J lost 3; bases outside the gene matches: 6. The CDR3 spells CASRIGLAGNYEQYF. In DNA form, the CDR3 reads TGTGCCAGCAGAATCGGACTAGCGGGAAACTACGAGCAGTACTTC.

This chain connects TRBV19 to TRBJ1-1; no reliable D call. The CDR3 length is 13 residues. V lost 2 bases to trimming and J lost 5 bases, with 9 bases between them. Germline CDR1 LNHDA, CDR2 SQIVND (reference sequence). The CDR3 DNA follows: TGTGCCAGTAGTATAAACGTTCTTACTGAAGCTTTCTTT. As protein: CASSINVLTEAFF.

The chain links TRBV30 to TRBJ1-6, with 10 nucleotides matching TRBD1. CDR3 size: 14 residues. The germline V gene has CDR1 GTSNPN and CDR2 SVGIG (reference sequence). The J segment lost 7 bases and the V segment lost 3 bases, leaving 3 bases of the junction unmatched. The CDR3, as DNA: TGTGCCTGGAGGGGACAGGGGTGGAATTCACCCCTCCACTTT. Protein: CAWRGQGWNSPLHF.

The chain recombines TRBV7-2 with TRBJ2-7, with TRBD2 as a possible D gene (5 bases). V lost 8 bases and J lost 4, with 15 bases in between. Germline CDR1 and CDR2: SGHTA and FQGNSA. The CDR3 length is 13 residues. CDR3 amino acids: CASGLSGRYEQYF. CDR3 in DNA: TGTGCCAGCGGACTTAGTGGGAGATACGAGCAGTACTTC. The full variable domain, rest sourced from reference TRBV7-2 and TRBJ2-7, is GAGVSQSPSNKVTEKGKDVELRCDPISGHTALYWYRQSLGQGLEFLIYFQGNSAPDKSGLPSDRFSAERTGGSVSTLTIQRTQQEDSAVYLCASGLSGRYEQYFGPGTRLTVT.

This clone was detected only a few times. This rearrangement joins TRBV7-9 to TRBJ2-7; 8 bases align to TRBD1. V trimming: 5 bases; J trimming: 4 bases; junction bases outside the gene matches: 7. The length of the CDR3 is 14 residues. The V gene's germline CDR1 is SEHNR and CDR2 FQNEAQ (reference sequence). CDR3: CASSPPRGLYEQYF. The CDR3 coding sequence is TGTGCCAGCAGCCCCCCCAGGGGGCTGTACGAGCAGTACTTC. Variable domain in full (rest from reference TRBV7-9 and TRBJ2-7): DTGVSQNPRHKITKRGQNVTFRCDPISEHNRLYWYRQTLGQGPEFLTYFQNEAQLEKSRLLSDRFSAERPKGSFSTLEIQRTEQGDSAMYLCASSPPRGLYEQYFGPGTRLTVT.

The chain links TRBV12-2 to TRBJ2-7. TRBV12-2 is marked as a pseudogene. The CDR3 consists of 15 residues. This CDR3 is CASRPANLSGPIGHF. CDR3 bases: TGTGCAAGTCGCCCCGCTAATCTTTCCGGGCCGATCGGGCACTTC.

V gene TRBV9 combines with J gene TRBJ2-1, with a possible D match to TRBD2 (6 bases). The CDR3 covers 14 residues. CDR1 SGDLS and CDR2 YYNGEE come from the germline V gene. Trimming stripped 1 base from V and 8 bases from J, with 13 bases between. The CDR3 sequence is CASSVSGAPHEQFF. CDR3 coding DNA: TGTGCCAGCAGCGTATCGGGAGCTCCCCATGAGCAGTTCTTC.

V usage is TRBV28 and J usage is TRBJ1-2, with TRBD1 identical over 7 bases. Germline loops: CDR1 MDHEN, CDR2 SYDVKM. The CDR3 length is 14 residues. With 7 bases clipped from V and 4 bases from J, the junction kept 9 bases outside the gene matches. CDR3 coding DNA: TGTGCCAGCAATTCACCCGACAGGGCCTATGGCTACACCTTC. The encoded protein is CASNSPDRAYGYTF.

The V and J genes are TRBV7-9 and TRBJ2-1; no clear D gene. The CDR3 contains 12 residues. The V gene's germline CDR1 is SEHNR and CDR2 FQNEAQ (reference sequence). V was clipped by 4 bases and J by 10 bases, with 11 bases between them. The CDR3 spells CASSSVLPEQFF. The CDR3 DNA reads TGTGCCAGCAGCTCCGTCCTACCGGAGCAGTTCTTC. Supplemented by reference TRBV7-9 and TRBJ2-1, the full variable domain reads DTGVSQNPRHKITKRGQNVTFRCDPISEHNRLYWYRQTLGQGPEFLTYFQNEAQLEKSRLLSDRFSAERPKGSFSTLEIQRTEQGDSAMYLCASSSVLPEQFFGPGTRLTVL.

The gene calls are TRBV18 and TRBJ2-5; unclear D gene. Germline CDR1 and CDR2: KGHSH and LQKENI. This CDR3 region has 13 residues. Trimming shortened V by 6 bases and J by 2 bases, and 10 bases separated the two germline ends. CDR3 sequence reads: CASSLGRQETQYF. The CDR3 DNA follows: TGTGCCAGCTCGCTTGGAAGGCAAGAGACCCAGTACTTC.

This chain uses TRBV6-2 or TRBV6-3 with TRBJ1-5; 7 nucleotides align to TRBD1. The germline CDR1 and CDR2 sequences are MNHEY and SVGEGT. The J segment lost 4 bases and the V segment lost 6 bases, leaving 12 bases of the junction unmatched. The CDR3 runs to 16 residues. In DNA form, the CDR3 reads TGTGCCAGCAGCCCAGAACAGGGGAGGTTTAATCAGCCCCAGCATTTT. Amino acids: CASSPEQGRFNQPQHF.

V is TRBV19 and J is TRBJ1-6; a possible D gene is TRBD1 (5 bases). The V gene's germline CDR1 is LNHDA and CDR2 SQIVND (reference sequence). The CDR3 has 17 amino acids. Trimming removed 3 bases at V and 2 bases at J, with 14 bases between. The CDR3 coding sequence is TGTGCCAGTAGTATCCCGTTAACAGGCACCTATAATTCACCCCTCCACTTT. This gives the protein CASSIPLTGTYNSPLHF.

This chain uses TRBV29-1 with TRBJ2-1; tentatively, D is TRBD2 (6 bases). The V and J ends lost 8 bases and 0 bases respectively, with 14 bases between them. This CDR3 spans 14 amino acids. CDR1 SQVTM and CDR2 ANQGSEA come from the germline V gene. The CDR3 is CSSGASDSYNEQFF. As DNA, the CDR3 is TGCAGCTCTGGGGCTAGCGACTCCTACAATGAGCAGTTCTTC.

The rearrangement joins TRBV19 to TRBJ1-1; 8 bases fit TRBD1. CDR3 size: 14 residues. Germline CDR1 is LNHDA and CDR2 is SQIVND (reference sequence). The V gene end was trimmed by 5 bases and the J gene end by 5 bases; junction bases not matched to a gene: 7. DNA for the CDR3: TGTGCCAGTAGTTCTGCAGGGGGCGGAACTGAAGCTTTCTTT. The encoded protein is CASSSAGGGTEAFF. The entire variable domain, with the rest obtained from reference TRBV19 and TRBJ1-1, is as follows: DGGITQSPKYLFRKEGQNVTLSCEQNLNHDAMYWYRQDPGQGLRLIYYSQIVNDFQKGDIAEGYSVSREKKESFPLTVTSAQKNPTAFYLCASSSAGGGTEAFFGQGTRLTVV.

The CDR3 is CASSIPGTAKAFF. The CDR3 coding sequence is TGTGCCAGTAGTATACCCGGGACAGCTAAAGCTTTCTTT. The chain is built from TRBV19 and TRBJ1-1, with 7 bases that match TRBD1. The CDR3 length is 13 residues. The germline V gene has CDR1 LNHDA and CDR2 SQIVND (reference sequence). Trimming cost V 2 bases and J 9 bases; bases outside gene matches: 6.

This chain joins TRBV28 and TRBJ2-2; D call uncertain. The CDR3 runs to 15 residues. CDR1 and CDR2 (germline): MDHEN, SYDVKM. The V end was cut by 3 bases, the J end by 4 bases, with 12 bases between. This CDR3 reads CASSFTRVVTGELFF. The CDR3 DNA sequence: TGTGCCAGCAGTTTCACCCGGGTAGTCACCGGGGAGCTGTTTTTT.

The CDR3 sequence is CASSLKDYAVEQFF. DNA for the CDR3: TGTGCCAGCAGCTTAAAGGACTACGCGGTCGAGCAGTTCTTC. The V gene is TRBV7-8, the J gene TRBJ2-1, with D perhaps matching TRBD2 (6 bases). The CDR3 spans 14 residues. Trimming removed 2 bases from V and 10 bases from J, with 15 bases in between. CDR1 and CDR2 from the germline V gene are SGHVS and FQNEAQ.

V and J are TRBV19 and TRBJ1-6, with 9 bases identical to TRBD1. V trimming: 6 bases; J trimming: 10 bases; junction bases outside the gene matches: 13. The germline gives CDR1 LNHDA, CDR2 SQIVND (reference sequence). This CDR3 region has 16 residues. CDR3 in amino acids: CASRVLQGAKGSPLHF. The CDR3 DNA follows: TGTGCCAGTAGAGTCTTACAGGGGGCGAAGGGGTCACCCCTCCACTTT.

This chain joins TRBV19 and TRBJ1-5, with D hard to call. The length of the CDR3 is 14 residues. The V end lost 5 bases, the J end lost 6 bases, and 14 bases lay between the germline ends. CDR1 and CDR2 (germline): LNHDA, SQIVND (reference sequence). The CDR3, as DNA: TGTGCCAGTAGTGCCTTAGGCAGTATTCAGCCCCAGCATTTT. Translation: CASSALGSIQPQHF.

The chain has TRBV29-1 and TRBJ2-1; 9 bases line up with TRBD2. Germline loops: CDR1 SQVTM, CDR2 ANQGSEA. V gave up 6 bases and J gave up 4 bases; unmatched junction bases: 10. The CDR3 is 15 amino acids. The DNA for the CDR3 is TGCAGCGTCTTCCCTAGCGGGAAAAAATACAATGAGCAGTTCTTC. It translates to CSVFPSGKKYNEQFF.